This TCR beta chain was documented in a study of blood T cells in healthy people across ages. Study at large: About one barcoded beta molecule per two T cells came from capture by template switching.

The authors ran a second PCR of roughly 6 to 12 cycles using a sample-barcoded 5' primer and a J-beta primer mix. Per-sample output comprised a minimum of 2.5 million paired-end reads containing CDR3. MiXCR, run by TCRdb on the 5' RACE reads, gives a single entry per CDR3 protein. The profile shows 1.8 million or so distinct CDR3 sequences, roughly 43% of them singletons. As for this clonotype: Its target is unknown.

Study-wide findings and caveats: Compared with aged donors, long-lived donors showed fewer expanded clones, suggesting selection.

The CDR3 contains 13 residues. The V and J ends lost 6 bases and 9 bases respectively, with 18 bases between them. Germline assignment: CDR1 SNHLY and CDR2 FYNNEI. Material: blood. V is TRBV2 and J is TRBJ2-7, with D possibly being TRBD1 (6 bases). The TCR was taken from a human donor in good health. CDR3 in amino acids: CASRVTRQEAQYF. The CDR3 DNA reads TGTGCCAGCAGGGTCACGAGACAGGAGGCGCAGTACTTC.